This T cell receptor beta chain was documented in a study of CD8+CD57+ T cells in acquired aplastic anemia. This clonotype showed up many times. V gave up 1 base and J gave up 2 bases; unmatched junction bases: 10. The CDR3 length is 17 residues. Germline loops: CDR1 SGHNT, CDR2 YYREEE (reference sequence). TCR beta VDJ and CDR3 profiles were obtained from a genomic DNA template. From the reads, TCRdb called clonotypes with MiXCR, one entry per CDR3 protein. This sample has some 140,000 distinct CDR3 sequences, with approximately 52% found just once. Previously, flow cytometry had revealed CD8+CD57+ cell expansion in the patients chosen for sequencing.

The chain combines TRBV5-4 with TRBJ2-3; 7 bases fit TRBD2. Material: sorted CD4+, CD8+, or CD8+CD57+ T cells (not recorded which) from PBMCs. The TCR was taken from a human donor with aplastic anemia. This chain's CDR3 is CASSLHPGAGITDTQYF. The CDR3 DNA is TGTGCCAGCAGCTTGCACCCGGGAGCGGGGATCACAGATACGCAGTATTTT.